Described below is a single T cell receptor (beta chain) sequence and its context. The antigen remains undetermined. This specimen comes from a study of vaccination and CD4 T cells after COVID-19. Cultured CD4+ T-cell DNA underwent Oncomine TCR Beta short-read sequencing. Using its own MiXCR run on the PCR reads, TCRdb lists one record per CDR3 protein. The sample yields over 8,500 distinct CDR3 sequences, about 32% seen once. Sample treatment: roughly 11-day PBMC culture with coronavirus spike peptide pools or control peptides (ViraFEST assay). For ViraFEST, peptide pools expanded antigen-specific T cells, after which the TCRs were sequenced. On days 3 and 7, half the medium was swapped for fresh IL-2-containing medium. Overall study findings and caveats: Spike mono-reactivity held for 304 of 307 vaccine-specific clones in convalescent patients.

Trimming removed 5 bases at V and 8 bases at J, with 8 bases between. The CDR3 length is 11 residues. Germline CDR1 MNHEY, CDR2 SVGEGT. The TCR comes from a human donor with COVID-19. The sample consisted of cultured CD4+ T cells from blood. The chain uses TRBV6-2 or TRBV6-3 and TRBJ2-3; D call uncertain. CDR3 in DNA: TGTGCCAGCAGTATGTCCGCTACGCAGTATTTT. Translated: CASSMSATQYF.